This entry concerns a single T cell receptor (beta chain). The data derive from a study of cytomegalovirus exposure and HLA in healthy donors. The germline gives CDR1 SGDLS, CDR2 YYNGEE. The CDR3 contains 16 residues. V lost 4 bases and J lost 0, with 13 bases in between. Profiling relied on immunoSEQ multiplex PCR, and the TCRdb table lists in-frame clones only, not all of them. Here the sample spans 90,000 to 150,000 clones, 88% being singletons. The sequencing sample was made of PBMCs. This sequence was found in a woman younger than 30 in good health and CMV-seropositive. V and J are TRBV9 and TRBJ2-2; perhaps TRBD1 as D (6 bases). CDR3 region: CASSRSTGANTGELFF. In DNA form, the CDR3 reads TGTGCCAGCAGCAGATCGACAGGCGCGAACACCGGGGAGCTGTTTTTT.